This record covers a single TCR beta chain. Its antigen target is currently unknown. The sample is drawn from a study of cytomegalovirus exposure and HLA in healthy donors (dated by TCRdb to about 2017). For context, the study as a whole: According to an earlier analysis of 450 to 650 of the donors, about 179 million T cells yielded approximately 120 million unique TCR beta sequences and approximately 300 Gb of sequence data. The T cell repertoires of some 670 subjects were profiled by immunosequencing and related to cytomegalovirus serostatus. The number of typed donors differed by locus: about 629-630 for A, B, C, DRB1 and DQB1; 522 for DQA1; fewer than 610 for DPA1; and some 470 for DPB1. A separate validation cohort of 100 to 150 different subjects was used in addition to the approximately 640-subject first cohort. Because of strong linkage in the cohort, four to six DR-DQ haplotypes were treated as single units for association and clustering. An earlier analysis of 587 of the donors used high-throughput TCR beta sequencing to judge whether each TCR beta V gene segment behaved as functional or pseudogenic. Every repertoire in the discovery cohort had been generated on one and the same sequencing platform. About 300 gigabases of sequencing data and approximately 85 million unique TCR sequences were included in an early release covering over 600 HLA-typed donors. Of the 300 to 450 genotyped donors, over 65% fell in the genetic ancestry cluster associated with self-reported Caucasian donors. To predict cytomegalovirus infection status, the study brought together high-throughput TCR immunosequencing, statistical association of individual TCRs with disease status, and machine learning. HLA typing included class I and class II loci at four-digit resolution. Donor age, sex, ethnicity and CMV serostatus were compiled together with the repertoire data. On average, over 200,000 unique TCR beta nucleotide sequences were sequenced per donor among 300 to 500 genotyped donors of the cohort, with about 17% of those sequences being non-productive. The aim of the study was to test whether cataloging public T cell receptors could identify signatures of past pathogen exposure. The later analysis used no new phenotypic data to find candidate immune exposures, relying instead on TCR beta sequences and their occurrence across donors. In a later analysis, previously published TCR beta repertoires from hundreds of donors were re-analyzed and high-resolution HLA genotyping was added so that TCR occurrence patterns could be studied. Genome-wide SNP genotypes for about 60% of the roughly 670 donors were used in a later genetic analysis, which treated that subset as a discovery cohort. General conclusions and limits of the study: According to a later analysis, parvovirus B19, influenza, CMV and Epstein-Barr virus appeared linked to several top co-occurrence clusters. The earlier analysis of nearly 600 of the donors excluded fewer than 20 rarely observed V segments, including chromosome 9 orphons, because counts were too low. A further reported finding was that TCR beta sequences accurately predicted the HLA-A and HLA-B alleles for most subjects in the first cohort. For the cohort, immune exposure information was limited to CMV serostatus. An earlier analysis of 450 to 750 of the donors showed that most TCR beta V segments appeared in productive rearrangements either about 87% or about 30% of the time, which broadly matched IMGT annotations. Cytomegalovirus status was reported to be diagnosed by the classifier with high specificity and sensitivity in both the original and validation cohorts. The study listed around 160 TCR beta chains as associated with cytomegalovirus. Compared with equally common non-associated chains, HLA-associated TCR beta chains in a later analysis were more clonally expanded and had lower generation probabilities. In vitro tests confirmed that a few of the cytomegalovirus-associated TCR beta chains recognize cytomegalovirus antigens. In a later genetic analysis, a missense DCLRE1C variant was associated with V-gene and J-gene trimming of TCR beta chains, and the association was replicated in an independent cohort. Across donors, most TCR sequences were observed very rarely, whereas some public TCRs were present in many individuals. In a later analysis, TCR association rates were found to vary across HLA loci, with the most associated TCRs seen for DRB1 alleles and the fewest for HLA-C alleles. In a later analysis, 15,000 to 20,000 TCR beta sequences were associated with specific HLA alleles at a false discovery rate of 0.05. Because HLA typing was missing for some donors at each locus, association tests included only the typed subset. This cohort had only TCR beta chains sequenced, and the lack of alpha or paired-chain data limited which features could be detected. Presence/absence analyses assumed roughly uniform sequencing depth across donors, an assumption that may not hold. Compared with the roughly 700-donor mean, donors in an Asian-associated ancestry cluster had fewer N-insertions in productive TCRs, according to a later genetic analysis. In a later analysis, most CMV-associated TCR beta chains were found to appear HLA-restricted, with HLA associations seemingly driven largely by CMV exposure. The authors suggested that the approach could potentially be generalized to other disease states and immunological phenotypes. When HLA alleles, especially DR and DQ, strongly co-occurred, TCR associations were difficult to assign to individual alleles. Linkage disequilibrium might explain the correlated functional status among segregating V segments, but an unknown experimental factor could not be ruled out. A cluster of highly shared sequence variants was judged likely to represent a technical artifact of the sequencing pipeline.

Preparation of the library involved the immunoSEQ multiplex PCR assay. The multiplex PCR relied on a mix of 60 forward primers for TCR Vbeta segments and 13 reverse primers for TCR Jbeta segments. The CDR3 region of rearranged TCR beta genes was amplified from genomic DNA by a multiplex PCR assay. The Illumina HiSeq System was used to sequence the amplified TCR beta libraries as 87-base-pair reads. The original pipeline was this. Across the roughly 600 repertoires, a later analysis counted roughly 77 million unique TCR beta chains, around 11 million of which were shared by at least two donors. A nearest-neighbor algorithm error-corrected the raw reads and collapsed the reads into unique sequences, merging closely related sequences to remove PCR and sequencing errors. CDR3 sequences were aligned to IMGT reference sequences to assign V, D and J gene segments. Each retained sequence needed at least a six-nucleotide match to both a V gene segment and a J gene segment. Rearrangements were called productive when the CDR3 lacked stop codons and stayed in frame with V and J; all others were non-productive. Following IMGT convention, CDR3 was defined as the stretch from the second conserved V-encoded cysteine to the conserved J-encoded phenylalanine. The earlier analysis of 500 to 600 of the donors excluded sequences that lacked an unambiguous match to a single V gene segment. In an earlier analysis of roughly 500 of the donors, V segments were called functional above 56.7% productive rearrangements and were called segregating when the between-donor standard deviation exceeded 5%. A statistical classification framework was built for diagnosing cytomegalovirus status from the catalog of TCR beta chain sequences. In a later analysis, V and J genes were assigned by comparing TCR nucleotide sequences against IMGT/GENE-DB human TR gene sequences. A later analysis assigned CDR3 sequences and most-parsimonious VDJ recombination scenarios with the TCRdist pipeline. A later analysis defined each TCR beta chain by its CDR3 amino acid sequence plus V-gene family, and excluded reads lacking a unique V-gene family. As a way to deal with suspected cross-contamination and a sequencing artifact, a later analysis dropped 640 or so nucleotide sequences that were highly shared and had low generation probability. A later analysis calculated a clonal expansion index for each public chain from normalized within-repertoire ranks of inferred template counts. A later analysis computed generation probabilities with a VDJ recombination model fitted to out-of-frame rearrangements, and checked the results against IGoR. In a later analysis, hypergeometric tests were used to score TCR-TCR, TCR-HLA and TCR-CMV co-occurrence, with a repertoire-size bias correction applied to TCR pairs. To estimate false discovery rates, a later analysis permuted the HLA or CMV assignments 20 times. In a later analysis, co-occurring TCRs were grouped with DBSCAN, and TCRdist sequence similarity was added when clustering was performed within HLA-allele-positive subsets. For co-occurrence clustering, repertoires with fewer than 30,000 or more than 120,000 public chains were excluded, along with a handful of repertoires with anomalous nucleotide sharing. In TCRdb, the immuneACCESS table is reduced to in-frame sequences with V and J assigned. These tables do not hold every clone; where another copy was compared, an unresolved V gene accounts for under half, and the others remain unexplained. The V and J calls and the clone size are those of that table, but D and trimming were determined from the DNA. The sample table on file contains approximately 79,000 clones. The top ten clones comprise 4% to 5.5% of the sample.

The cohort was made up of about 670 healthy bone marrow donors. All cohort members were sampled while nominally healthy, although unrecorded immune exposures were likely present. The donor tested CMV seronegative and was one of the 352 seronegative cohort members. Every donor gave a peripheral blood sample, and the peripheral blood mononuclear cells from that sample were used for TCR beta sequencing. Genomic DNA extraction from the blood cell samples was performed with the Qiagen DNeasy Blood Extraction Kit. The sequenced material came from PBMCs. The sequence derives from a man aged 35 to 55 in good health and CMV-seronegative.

The CDR3 region has the sequence CASRGAASGPYGYTF. The nucleotide sequence is TGTGCCAGCAGGGGGGCAGCGTCCGGACCCTATGGCTACACCTTC. The chain links TRBV7-2 with TRBJ1-2, with TRBD1 perhaps the D gene, on 6 matching bases. The germline V gene gives CDR1 as SGHTA and CDR2 as FQGNSA. Between the V and J ends, shortened by 6 bases and 4 bases respectively, the junction contains 18 bases. Counted from cysteine to phenylalanine, this CDR3 has 15 amino acids. Only the CDR3 DNA stays, 45 bases, in frame from base 1.